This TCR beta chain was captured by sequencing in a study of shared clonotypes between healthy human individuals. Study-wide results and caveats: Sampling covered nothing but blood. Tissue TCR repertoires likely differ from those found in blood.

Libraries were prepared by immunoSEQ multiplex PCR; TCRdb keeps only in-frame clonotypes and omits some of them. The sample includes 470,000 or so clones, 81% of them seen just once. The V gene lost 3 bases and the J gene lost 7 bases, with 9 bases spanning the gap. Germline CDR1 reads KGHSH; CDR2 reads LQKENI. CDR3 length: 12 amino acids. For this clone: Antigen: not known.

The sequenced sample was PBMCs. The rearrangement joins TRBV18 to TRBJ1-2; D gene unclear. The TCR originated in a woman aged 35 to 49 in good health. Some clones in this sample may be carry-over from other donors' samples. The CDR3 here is CASSPEGFGYTF. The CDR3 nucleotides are TGTGCCAGCTCACCGGAGGGATTTGGCTACACCTTC.